The 32 T cell receptor beta chains listed next were all sequenced from one sample in a study. TCRdb processed the RT-PCR reads anew with MiXCR; each CDR3 protein has one entry. The table records about 680,000 distinct CDR3 sequences, approximately 15% of them present only once. The specimen sequenced was memory CD4+ T cells from blood. These receptor sequences come from a female donor in good health, serving as a healthy control.

This clonotype was observed a handful of times. The gene calls are TRBV5-1 and TRBJ2-3; D not certain. Trimming took 1 base from V and 5 from J, leaving 11 bases between them. CDR3 length: 14 amino acids. CDR1 is SGHRS, CDR2 YFSETQ, per germline. CDR3 sequence (DNA): TGCGCCAGCAGCTTGAGGCAGGCAGGAGATACGCAGTATTTT. Amino acid sequence: CASSLRQAGDTQYF.

The CDR3: CSANRASSLAKNIQYF. As DNA, the CDR3 is TGCAGTGCTAACAGGGCCTCCTCTCTAGCCAAAAACATTCAGTACTTC. This rearrangement joins TRBV20-1 to TRBJ2-4; tentative D call: TRBD1 (6 bases). The CDR3 length is 16 residues. V lost 4 bases and J lost 0, with 16 bases in between. Per germline, CDR1 DFQATT and CDR2 SNEGSKA (reference sequence).

As to this clonotype: A much larger clone is a single base away; this may be a read error. The gene calls are TRBV7-9 and TRBJ1-1, with D hard to call. Germline V CDR1 and CDR2: SEHNR, FQNEAQ (reference sequence). V lost 4 bases and J lost 0, with 9 bases in between. CDR3 size: 14 residues. CDR3 sequence reads: CASSSQIMNTEAFF. In nucleotides, the CDR3 is TGTGCCAGCAGCTCACAGATCATGAACACTGAAGCTTTCTTT.

This chain links TRBV7-3 with TRBJ2-1, with D perhaps TRBD1 or TRBD2 (6 bases each). V shed 0 bases and J shed 8 bases, with 14 bases lying between them. Germline lookup yields CDR1 SGHTA and CDR2 FQGTGA. The CDR3 consists of 15 residues. CDR3 DNA: TGTGCCAGCAGCTTAACAGTGGTAAGGGGGGATGAGCAGTTCTTC. Amino acids: CASSLTVVRGDEQFF.

The rearrangement joins TRBV9 to TRBJ2-7; no clear D gene. The CDR3 extends over 9 amino acids. Trimming cost V 9 bases and J 2 bases, with 3 bases left between them. CDR1 and CDR2 (germline): SGDLS, YYNGEE. This CDR3 reads CATPYEQYF. CDR3 nucleotide sequence: TGTGCCACGCCCTACGAGCAGTACTTC.

The table lists this clonotype with a count of one. The rearrangement joins TRBV5-1 to TRBJ2-5; D unresolved. Germline CDR1 SGHRS, CDR2 YFSETQ. This CDR3 has 13 residues. Trimming pared 0 bases from V and 7 bases from J, leaving 10 bases between. This chain's CDR3 is CASSLGAEGTQYF. CDR3 DNA sequence: TGCGCCAGCAGCTTGGGGGCGGAAGGGACCCAGTACTTC.

This clonotype was found a few times. CDR3 protein: CASSSTSGHTDTQYF. CDR3 in DNA: TGTGCCAGCAGTTCGACTAGCGGCCACACAGATACGCAGTATTTT. The V and J genes are TRBV27 and TRBJ2-3; 9 bases line up with TRBD2. With V trimmed by 4 bases and J by 2 bases, 4 bases remained unmatched. Germline V gene sequence: CDR1 MNHEY, CDR2 SMNVEV (reference sequence). The CDR3 spans 15 residues.

This clonotype has a count of ten or more. The chain recombines TRBV5-1 with TRBJ2-7; a weak D match, TRBD1 (7 bases). Trimming shortened V by 4 bases and J by 7 bases, and 15 bases separated the two germline ends. CDR3 size: 13 residues. Germline V CDR1 and CDR2: SGHRS, YFSETQ. CDR3 amino acids: CASSQGGQREQYF. CDR3 DNA: TGCGCCAGCAGCCAGGGGGGACAAAGGGAGCAGTACTTC.

This clonotype was observed many times. V is TRBV10-3 and J is TRBJ1-2; 7 nucleotides match TRBD1. Germline CDR1 and CDR2: ENHRY and SYGVKD. This CDR3 contains 14 residues. Germline trimming cut 4 bases from V and 3 bases from J; bases unmatched to any gene: 5. CDR3 coding DNA: TGTGCCATCAGTGCACAGACAGGGCACTATGGCTACACCTTC. It encodes CAISAQTGHYGYTF.

The chain joins TRBV4-3 to TRBJ2-7; D remains unclear. The CDR3 contains 18 residues. V was trimmed by 0 bases and J by 0 bases, leaving 18 bases between them. Germline CDR1 reads LGHNA; CDR2 reads YSLEER. The CDR3 DNA sequence: TGCGCCAGCAGCCAAGAAGGGCCGGTTGGACGAACCTCCTACGAGCAGTACTTC. Protein: CASSQEGPVGRTSYEQYF.

This clonotype has a count of ten or more. The chain has TRBV12-3 or TRBV12-4 and TRBJ2-5, with TRBD1 matching 9 bases. CDR3 length: 14 residues. V shed 8 bases and J 2 bases; nucleotides not matched to a gene: 6. The CDR3 reads CASQHRGHQETQYF. CDR3 DNA sequence: TGTGCCAGCCAGCACAGGGGGCATCAAGAGACCCAGTACTTC.

The J gene is TRBJ1-2, the V gene TRBV12-3 or TRBV12-4; no clear D. The CDR3 runs to 13 residues. V was trimmed by 1 base and J by 5 bases, leaving 8 bases between them. Here the CDR3 DNA reads TGTGCCAGCAGTTTAGAGGCAAAGTATGGCTACACCTTC. As protein: CASSLEAKYGYTF.

The CDR3, as DNA: TGTGCCAGCAGCCGCTCACTAGCGGGAGGCAATGAGCAGTTCTTC. This sequence encodes CASSRSLAGGNEQFF. The chain couples TRBV7-2 to TRBJ2-1; 12 nucleotides match TRBD2. V trimming: 5 bases; J trimming: 6 bases; junction bases outside the gene matches: 5. CDR1 SGHTA and CDR2 FQGNSA come from the germline V gene. The CDR3 contains 15 residues.

This clonotype was seen a handful of times. This rearrangement joins TRBV3-1 to TRBJ2-7; 11 bases match TRBD1. The J segment lost 6 bases and the V segment lost 2 bases, leaving 9 bases of the junction unmatched. The CDR3 loop spans 16 amino acids. CDR1 is LGHDT, CDR2 YNNKEL, per germline (reference sequence). The CDR3, as DNA: TGTGCCAGCAGCCAATGGGACAGGGGGGCCCTAGGCGAGCAGTACTTC. Translation: CASSQWDRGALGEQYF.

This clonotype has just a few counts. The CDR3 reads CSVGSGLAYAYEQYF. The CDR3 DNA reads as TGCAGCGTTGGGTCAGGACTAGCCTACGCCTACGAGCAGTACTTC. The chain uses TRBV29-1 and TRBJ2-7; 8 bases match TRBD2. Germline trimming cut 4 bases from V and 2 bases from J; bases unmatched to any gene: 10. The CDR3 runs to 15 residues. Germline CDR1 SQVTM, CDR2 ANQGSEA.

This clonotype showed up many times. The chain recombines TRBV20-1 with TRBJ1-2; tentative D call: TRBD1 (6 bases). In germline, CDR1 is DFQATT, CDR2 SNEGSKA (reference sequence). The CDR3 loop spans 13 amino acids. The V end was cut by 5 bases, the J end by 5 bases, with 15 bases between. The CDR3 DNA is TGCAGTGCTGCCCGCAGGGGCGAGTATGGCTACACCTTC. This translates into CSAARRGEYGYTF.

This clonotype appeared a few times. The chain combines TRBV7-9 with TRBJ2-7; 8 nucleotides agree with TRBD1. Losses at the gene ends were 3 bases for V and 1 base for J; bases not matched to a gene: 5. The CDR3 loop spans 15 amino acids. The germline V gene encodes CDR1 SEHNR and CDR2 FQNEAQ (reference sequence). The CDR3 nucleotides are TGTGCCAGCAGCTTCCAGGGGGCGGAGTCCTACGAGCAGTACTTC. This sequence encodes CASSFQGAESYEQYF. The full variable domain, in which reference TRBV7-9 and TRBJ2-7 provide the parts outside the CDR3, is DTGVSQNPRHKITKRGQNVTFRCDPISEHNRLYWYRQTLGQGPEFLTYFQNEAQLEKSRLLSDRFSAERPKGSFSTLEIQRTEQGDSAMYLCASSFQGAESYEQYFGPGTRLTVT.

This clonotype appeared many times. The chain links TRBV20-1 to TRBJ2-7; tentatively, D is TRBD2 (5 bases). The CDR3 runs 11 residues. Trimming removed 1 base from V and 6 bases from J, with 7 bases in between. From germline, CDR1 is DFQATT and CDR2 SNEGSKA (reference sequence). This CDR3 reads CSARGETEQYF. The CDR3 DNA sequence: TGCAGTGCTAGAGGGGAGACCGAGCAGTACTTC.

The chain couples TRBV20-1 to TRBJ2-2; 12 bases are shared with TRBD1. CDR3 length: 14 residues. The J segment lost 7 bases and the V segment lost 3 bases, leaving 3 bases of the junction unmatched. The germline CDR1 and CDR2 sequences are DFQATT and SNEGSKA (reference sequence). The CDR3 reads CSARGQGAVGELFF. Written as DNA, the CDR3 is TGCAGTGCTAGGGGACAGGGGGCAGTCGGGGAGCTGTTTTTT.

This clonotype came up a few times. The chain recombines TRBV3-1 with TRBJ1-6; possibly TRBD1 for D (5 bases). This CDR3 spans 16 amino acids. V dropped 1 base and J dropped 10 bases, with 17 bases sitting between them. Germline CDR1 is LGHDT and CDR2 is YNNKEL (reference sequence). CDR3 residues: CASSQAPQAGESPLHF. CDR3 sequence (DNA): TGTGCCAGCAGCCAAGCACCCCAGGCGGGGGAATCACCCCTCCACTTT. Complete variable domain (other parts from reference TRBV3-1 and TRBJ1-6): DTAVSQTPKYLVTQMGNDKSIKCEQNLGHDTMYWYKQDSKKFLKIMFSYNNKELIINETVPNRFSPKSPDKAHLNLHINSLELGDSAVYFCASSQAPQAGESPLHFGNGTRLTVT.

A note on this clonotype: A much more abundant neighbour one base away suggests this may be a read error. The chain joins TRBV11-2 to TRBJ2-7; a possible D gene is TRBD1 (6 bases). The CDR3 runs to 14 residues. The V gene's germline CDR1 is SGHAT and CDR2 FQNNGV. V lost 4 bases, J lost 1 base, and 11 bases lay in between. DNA for the CDR3: TGTGCCAGCAGCTCCTCGACAGGATCCTACGAGCAGTACTTC. Protein: CASSSSTGSYEQYF.

This clonotype turned up a few times. This sequence joins TRBV11-3 and TRBJ1-1; D not resolved. This CDR3 has 13 amino acids. With 8 bases removed from V and 4 bases from J, the gap between germline ends came to 14 bases. Germline V CDR1 and CDR2: SGHNT, YENEEA. Here the CDR3 reads CASALGGGTEAFF. The CDR3 coding sequence is TGTGCCAGCGCATTGGGCGGAGGCACTGAAGCTTTCTTT.

The chain combines TRBV20-1 with TRBJ1-2, with TRBD1 matching over 9 bases. CDR1 DFQATT and CDR2 SNEGSKA come from the germline V gene (reference sequence). Trimming cost V 5 bases and J 4 bases; bases outside gene matches: 5. The CDR3 extends over 13 amino acids. CDR3 nucleotides: TGCAGTGCTTTGACAGGGGGACTCTATGGCTACACCTTC. Amino acids: CSALTGGLYGYTF.

This clonotype showed up many times. This rearrangement joins TRBV20-1 to TRBJ2-3; 13 positions agree with TRBD2. CDR3 length: 18 amino acids. V lost 5 bases, J lost 6 bases, and 17 bases stayed unmatched. Germline assignment: CDR1 DFQATT and CDR2 SNEGSKA (reference sequence). The CDR3 sequence: CSASLAGLAGSYGDTQYF. The CDR3 coding sequence is TGCAGTGCTTCCTTGGCGGGACTAGCGGGGAGTTATGGGGATACGCAGTATTTT.

This clonotype occurred a few times. V and J are TRBV12-3 or TRBV12-4 and TRBJ2-4; tentatively, D is TRBD2 (7 bases). This CDR3 contains 16 residues. V lost 7 bases and J 0 bases, leaving 16 bases between the germline ends. CDR3: CASTLGGTLAKNIQYF. The CDR3, as DNA: TGTGCCAGCACCCTGGGGGGGACACTAGCCAAAAACATTCAGTACTTC.

As concerns this clonotype: A much larger clone is a single base away; this may be a read error. The chain carries TRBV29-1 and TRBJ2-3; 9 bases fit TRBD1. CDR3 length: 14 residues. The V gene's germline CDR1 is SQVTM and CDR2 ANQGSEA. CDR3 sequence (DNA): TGCAGCGTTACAGGGGGCATATTCACAGATATGCAGTATTTT. It specifies CSVTGGIFTDMQYF.

The rearrangement links TRBV7-8 to TRBJ2-7; possible D gene TRBD1, 6 bases. The CDR3 has 14 residues. The germline CDR1 and CDR2 sequences are SGHVS and FQNEAQ. V dropped 5 bases and J dropped 5 bases, with 16 bases sitting between them. CDR3 sequence: CASSKGQRGDEQYF. In DNA, the CDR3 is TGTGCCAGCAGCAAGGGACAACGAGGGGACGAGCAGTACTTC.

The chain is built from TRBV5-1 and TRBJ2-2; D gene uncertain. There are 13 residues in the CDR3. V was shortened by 6 bases and J by 0 bases, with 6 bases between the two germline ends. The germline V gene encodes CDR1 SGHRS and CDR2 YFSETQ. The CDR3 nucleotides are TGCGCCAGCAAACAACCGAACACCGGGGAGCTGTTTTTT. Translating gives CASKQPNTGELFF.

This chain connects TRBV3-1 to TRBJ2-7, with 8 bases that match TRBD2. This CDR3 region has 14 residues. CDR1 is LGHDT, CDR2 YNNKEL, per germline (reference sequence). V trimming: 7 bases; J trimming: 5 bases; junction bases outside the gene matches: 10. The chain's CDR3 is CASTDAGGSDEQYF. The CDR3 DNA sequence: TGTGCCAGCACCGATGCGGGGGGCTCAGACGAGCAGTACTTC.

This clonotype occurred many times. V is TRBV29-1 and J is TRBJ1-4, with D possibly matching TRBD1 (5 bases). CDR1 SQVTM and CDR2 ANQGSEA come from the germline V gene. Trimming took off 7 bases at V and 7 bases at J, with 10 bases between the two ends. The CDR3 length is 11 residues. The CDR3 nucleotides are TGCAGCGGGGGCTTAGCTGAAAAACTGTTTTTT. Amino acids: CSGGLAEKLFF.

This clonotype was seen only once. This chain joins TRBV28 and TRBJ1-2; a possible D gene is TRBD1 (6 bases). Germline CDR1 MDHEN, CDR2 SYDVKM. V was trimmed by 5 bases and J by 8 bases, leaving 21 bases between them. This CDR3 has 15 residues. For the CDR3, the DNA is TGTGCCAGCAGTGACGGCGACAGGTCTAGAGGGGGCTACACCTTC. This encodes CASSDGDRSRGGYTF.

This clonotype was seen at least ten times. V usage is TRBV6-1 and J usage is TRBJ1-5; no firm D call. V lost 6 bases to trimming and J lost 0 bases, with 15 bases between them. The length of the CDR3 is 16 residues. In germline, CDR1 is MNHNS, CDR2 SASEGT. CDR3 in amino acids: CASRQQVGDSNQPQHF. The CDR3 DNA reads TGTGCCAGCAGACAGCAAGTTGGGGATAGCAATCAGCCCCAGCATTTT.